The clone carrying this TCR beta chain was seen a handful of times. TCRdb reprocessed the RT-PCR reads with MiXCR, giving one entry per CDR3 protein. The repertoire includes 400,000 to 450,000 distinct CDR3 sequences, 15% to 20% of them detected once, and around 7.2% sits in the top ten. The sample is drawn from a study of patients and donors after allogeneic stem cell transplantation. V lost 5 bases and J 9 bases, leaving 11 bases between the germline ends. This CDR3 is 12 amino acids long. Germline-derived CDR1 and CDR2 are SEHNR and FQNEAQ (reference sequence). Specimen: blood, either unsorted or a sorted T cell fraction (not recorded which). This clonotype was sampled from a human donor who was either an allogeneic HSCT recipient or a stem cell or donor lymphocyte infusion donor (not recorded which). It is not recorded whose cells these are; they may come from a transplant donor. The chain combines TRBV7-9 with TRBJ2-1; a weak D match, TRBD1 (5 bases). The CDR3 protein is CASSNPRVEQFF. The CDR3 nucleotides are TGTGCCAGCAGCAATCCCAGGGTTGAGCAGTTCTTC. The full variable domain, with the rest looked up from reference TRBV7-9 and TRBJ2-1, is DTGVSQNPRHKITKRGQNVTFRCDPISEHNRLYWYRQTLGQGPEFLTYFQNEAQLEKSRLLSDRFSAERPKGSFSTLEIQRTEQGDSAMYLCASSNPRVEQFFGPGTRLTVL.